This T cell receptor (beta chain) was found in a study of T cell changes during pregnancy in multiple sclerosis. This clone occurred once. Generated by immunoSEQ multiplex PCR, the TCRdb table keeps only in-frame clones and is missing some. The table includes about 40,000 clones, about 92% detected once. Germline CDR1 is SGDLS and CDR2 is YYNGEE. Trimming stripped 2 bases from V and 12 bases from J, with 19 bases between. The CDR3 runs 14 residues. The source was CD4+ T cells from peripheral blood mononuclear cells, collected in the third trimester of pregnancy. V gene TRBV9 combines with J gene TRBJ2-3; perhaps TRBD1 as D (5 bases). The sequence derives from a female donor with multiple sclerosis, enrolled in a pregnancy study. CDR3 sequence (DNA): TGTGCCAGCAGCGTCGCCCAGGGTGCCTCCTTCCAGTATTTT. Encoded protein: CASSVAQGASFQYF.